The T cell receptor (beta chain) described here comes from a study of T cells in Graves' hyperthyroidism and ophthalmopathy. The study's findings and limits: Ophthalmopathy was model-predicted a median around 6.1 months pre-onset.

Trimming shortened V by 8 bases and J by 0 bases, and 4 bases separated the two germline ends. CDR1 is MDHEN, CDR2 SYDVKM, per germline. This CDR3 has 11 amino acids. This clonotype was counted ten times or more. The antigen is undetermined. The TCR beta CDR3 regions underwent amplification using RNA transcripts as the source. The HTBI primer set served for first-round RT-PCR of the TCR CDR3. TCRdb analysed the multiplex PCR reads with MiXCR anew, one entry per CDR3 protein. The profile shows approximately 620,000 distinct CDR3 sequences, roughly 13% of them singletons. Sequenced: blood. This receptor was taken from a woman aged 25 to 45 with Graves' hyperthyroidism that later progressed to Graves' ophthalmopathy. The chain joins TRBV28 to TRBJ1-2, with D uncertain. The CDR3 DNA reads TGTGCCAGCTATTCTAACTATGGCTACACCTTC. The encoded protein is CASYSNYGYTF.